This entry features one TCR beta chain sequence. The CDR3 has 15 amino acids. Between the trimmed V and J ends, which lost 7 bases and 0 bases, there was a span of 15 bases. From germline, CDR1 is LGHNA and CDR2 YNFKEQ. Assay: immunoSEQ multiplex PCR; the TCRdb copy retains only in-frame clones and omits some. The table has more than 150,000 clones, 90% to 95% seen once; the top ten hold 0.5% to 0.6%. This sample was taken from a study of blood T cell repertoires in COVID-19. The rearrangement links TRBV4-2 to TRBJ1-1; TRBD1 is a possible D gene (5 bases). The sample was peripheral blood. The TCR was taken from a man over 45 with acute or convalescent COVID-19. CDR3 region: CASTRTDTMNTEAFF. CDR3 nucleotides: TGTGCCAGCACCAGGACGGACACCATGAACACTGAAGCTTTCTTT.